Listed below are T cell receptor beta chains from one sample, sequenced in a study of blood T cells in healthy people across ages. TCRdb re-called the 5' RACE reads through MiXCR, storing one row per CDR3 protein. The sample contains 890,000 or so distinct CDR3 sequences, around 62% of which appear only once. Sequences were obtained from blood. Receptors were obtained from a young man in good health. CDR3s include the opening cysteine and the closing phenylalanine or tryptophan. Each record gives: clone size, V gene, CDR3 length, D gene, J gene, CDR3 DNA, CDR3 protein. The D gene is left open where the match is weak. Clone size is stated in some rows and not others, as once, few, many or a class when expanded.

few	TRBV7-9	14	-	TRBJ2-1	TGTGCCAGCAGCTTAGCCGCTAGTCCCAATGAGCAGTTCTTC	CASSLAASPNEQFF
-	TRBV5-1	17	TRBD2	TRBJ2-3	TGCGCCAGCAGCCAACCCATACTAGCGGGGGGTTTGGATACGCAGTATTTT	CASSQPILAGGLDTQYF
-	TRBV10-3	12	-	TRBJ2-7	TGTGCCATCAGTGAGCGAGTCTACGAGCAGTACTTC	CAISERVYEQYF
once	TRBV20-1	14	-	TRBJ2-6	TGCAGTGCTAACAGGGTCACTGGGGCCAACGTCCTGACTTTC	CSANRVTGANVLTF
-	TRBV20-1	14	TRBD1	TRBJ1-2	TGCAGTGCTACAGGGGGCGAAACAGTTTATGGCTACACCTTC	CSATGGETVYGYTF
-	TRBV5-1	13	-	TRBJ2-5	TGCGCCAGCAGCTTCACAACAGAGGAGACCCAGTACTTC	CASSFTTEETQYF
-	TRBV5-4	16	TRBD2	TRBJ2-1	TGTGCCAGCAGCCGGAACCTAGCGGGGGAGTACAATGAGCAGTTCTTC	CASSRNLAGEYNEQFF
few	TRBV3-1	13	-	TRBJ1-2	TGTGCCAGCAGCCAAGGAGATAGGGTTGGCTACACCTTC	CASSQGDRVGYTF
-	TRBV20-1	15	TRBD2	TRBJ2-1	TGCAGTGCTAGAGATGGGATAGCGGGGACCAATGAGCAGTTCTTC	CSARDGIAGTNEQFF
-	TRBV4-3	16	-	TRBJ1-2	TGCGCCAGCAGCCAAGATTACACTGCGAATTACTATGGCTACACCTTC	CASSQDYTANYYGYTF
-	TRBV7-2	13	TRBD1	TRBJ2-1	TGTGCCAGCAGCCGAACAGGGGACAATGAGCAGTTCTTC	CASSRTGDNEQFF
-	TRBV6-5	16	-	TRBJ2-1	TGTGCCAGCAGTTACTCCCCCGGGCCCATCTACAATGAGCAGTTCTTC	CASSYSPGPIYNEQFF
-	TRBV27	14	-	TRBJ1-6	TGTGCCAGAAGTCCCGGACGCCCGAATTCACCCCTCCACTTT	CARSPGRPNSPLHF
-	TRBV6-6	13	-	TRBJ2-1	TGTGCCAGCAGGAAACATAGTTCCAATGAGCAGTTCTTC	CASRKHSSNEQFF
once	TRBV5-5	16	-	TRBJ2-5	TGTGCCAGCAGCTTGGCCGGCGGACAGTACCAAGAGACCCAGTACTTC	CASSLAGGQYQETQYF
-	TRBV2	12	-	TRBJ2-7	TGTGCCAGCATCAGGGAGTCCTACGAGCAGTACTTC	CASIRESYEQYF
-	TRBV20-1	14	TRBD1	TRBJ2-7	TGCAGTGCTGGCCCGGGGGACAGGGCCAACGAGCAGTACTTC	CSAGPGDRANEQYF
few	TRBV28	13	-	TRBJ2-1	TGTGCCAGCTGCCAGCCAGGGAGCAATGAGCAGTTCTTC	CASCQPGSNEQFF
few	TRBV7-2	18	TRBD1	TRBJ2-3	TGTGCCAGCAGCTTGGGGCGGCTTGGGACAGGGATGACAGATACGCAGTATTTT	CASSLGRLGTGMTDTQYF
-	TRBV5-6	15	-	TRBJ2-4	TGTGCCAGCAGCCCCATGACACTAGCTGCAAACATTCAGTACTTC	CASSPMTLAANIQYF
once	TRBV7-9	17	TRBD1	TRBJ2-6	TGTGCCAGCAGCTTGACAGGGCTTCAGGCTGGGGCCAACGTCCTGACTTTC	CASSLTGLQAGANVLTF
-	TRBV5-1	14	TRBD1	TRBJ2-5	TGCGCCAGCAGTATACAGGGGTTCCAAGAGACCCAGTACTTC	CASSIQGFQETQYF
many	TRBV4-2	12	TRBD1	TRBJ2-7	TGTGCCAGCAGCCAAAACAGGGGTGAGTGGTACTTC	CASSQNRGEWYF
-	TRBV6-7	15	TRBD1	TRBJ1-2	TGTGCCAGCAGTTACTCGAAGCGGGACAGGGGTGGCTACACCTTC	CASSYSKRDRGGYTF
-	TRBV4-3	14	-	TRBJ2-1	TGCGCCAGCAGCCAAGGAAGGGATTACGATGAGCAGTTCTTC	CASSQGRDYDEQFF
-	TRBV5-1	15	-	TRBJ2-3	TGCGCCAGCTCCGAGGCCTCTTTCGTTGGAGATACGCAGTATTTT	CASSEASFVGDTQYF
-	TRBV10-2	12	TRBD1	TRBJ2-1	TGCGCCACTCGACAGGGTGGCAATGAGCAGTTCTTC	CATRQGGNEQFF
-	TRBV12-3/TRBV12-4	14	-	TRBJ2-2	TGTGCCAGCAGTCAGGGCAGGGACACCGGGGAGCTGTTTTTT	CASSQGRDTGELFF
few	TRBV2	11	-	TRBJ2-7	TGTGCCAGTACAGTGAACTACGAGCAGTACTTC	CASTVNYEQYF
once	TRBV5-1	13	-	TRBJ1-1	TGCGCCAGCAGCTTGCTGGACAGCACTGAAGCTTTCTTT	CASSLLDSTEAFF
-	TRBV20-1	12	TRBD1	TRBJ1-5	TGCAGTGCTGCACAGGGGATACAGCCCCAGCATTTT	CSAAQGIQPQHF
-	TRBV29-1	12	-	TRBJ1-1	TGCAGCGCCCTATCGGGGGACACTGAAGCTTTCTTT	CSALSGDTEAFF
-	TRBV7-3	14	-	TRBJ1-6	TGTGCCAGCAGCTTATGGGGTGATGATTCACCCCTCCACTTT	CASSLWGDDSPLHF
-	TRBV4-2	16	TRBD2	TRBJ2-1	TGTGCCAGCAGCCAAGAGGCAGGCGGGGGGTACAATGAGCAGTTCTTC	CASSQEAGGGYNEQFF
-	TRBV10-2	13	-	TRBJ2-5	TGCGCCACTGGGGGCAGTAGTCAAGAGACCCAGTACTTC	CATGGSSQETQYF
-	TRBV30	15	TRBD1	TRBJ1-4	TGTGCCTGGAGTGGCTCGACAGGGGTGACAAAAAAACTGTTTTTT	CAWSGSTGVTKKLFF
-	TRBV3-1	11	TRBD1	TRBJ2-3	TGTGTTTCCAGGGGGATCGATACGCAGTATTTT	CVSRGIDTQYF
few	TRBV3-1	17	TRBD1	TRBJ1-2	TGTGCCAGCAGCCAAGACGCAGGGGGCAAGTCGAACTATGGCTACACCTTC	CASSQDAGGKSNYGYTF